This TCR beta chain emerged from a study of tumor T cells in aggressive B-cell lymphoma. The CDR3 spans 12 residues. The V end lost 1 base, the J end lost 8 bases, and 6 bases lay between the germline ends. Germline V lookup: CDR1 SGHAT, CDR2 FQNNGV. Clones were read by immunoSEQ multiplex PCR, and TCRdb kept only the in-frame ones, dropping some. Among over 750 clones, more than 65% were seen once, and the ten largest hold roughly 6.2%. The gene calls are TRBV11-2 and TRBJ2-1; D might be TRBD2 (5 bases). This sequence originates from an adult with diffuse large B cell lymphoma. The sequencing sample was made of tumor tissue. This CDR3 is CASSLGSDEQFF. For the CDR3, the DNA is TGTGCCAGCAGCTTAGGTAGCGATGAGCAGTTCTTC. The full variable domain, its missing parts supplied by reference TRBV11-2 and TRBJ2-1, is EAGVAQSPRYKIIEKRQSVAFWCNPISGHATLYWYQQILGQGPKLLIQFQNNGVVDDSQLPKDRFSAERLKGVDSTLKIQPAKLEDSAVYLCASSLGSDEQFFGPGTRLTVL.